This T cell receptor beta chain was captured in a study of blood T cell repertoires in COVID-19 (dated by TCRdb to the early 2020s). Study-level background: Samples covering the acute and convalescent phases of COVID-19 were provided by collaborators in the United States, Italy and Spain. The prospective study material was composed of cDNA or gDNA derived from T cells, B-cell-depleted T cells, or PBMCs. Deeply sampled blood TCRbeta repertoires from subjects exposed to, actively infected with, or recovered from COVID-19 were included in the dataset. The repertoires were made available in a free public database intended to serve as a resource for research on the immune response to SARS-CoV-2. The samples were drawn from two sources: the first 160 participants of the ongoing ImmuneRACE study, and fewer than 1,500 subjects contributed by 6 global collaborators. A de-identified subject ID, COVID-19 status, age in years and sex were almost always included in the sample metadata. HLA class I and class II types, where available, came from metadata supplied by the sample provider rather than from assay-based typing. General conclusions and limits of the study: How much clinical and demographic metadata was included differed by source and by participant, and the metadata was provided uncurated.

Trimming takes 7 bases from V and 4 bases from J, and the germline ends sit 19 bases apart. The germline V gene (reference sequence) supplies CDR1 MNHEY and CDR2 SMNVEV. Taken from cysteine to phenylalanine, the CDR3 has 16 residues. The kept DNA is CDR3 alone, 48 bases in frame from the first base. Each collaborating institution followed its own protocols to collect whole blood in K2EDTA tubes. For TCRbeta analysis, collaborators shipped samples in one of three forms: frozen whole blood, isolated PBMCs, or DNA extracted from either of those sample types. The immunoSEQ Assay, a bias-controlled multiplex PCR, was used to amplify TCRbeta CDR3 regions from genomic DNA. In the paper's pipeline: Within the assay, amplification of reference gene primers was used to estimate how many nucleated cells each sample contained. Sequence reads were collapsed and filtered to measure the absolute abundance of every unique TCRbeta CDR3 rearrangement. Productive Simpson clonality was computed per sample as the square root of Simpson's diversity index over productive rearrangements. The table comes from immuneACCESS by way of TCRdb, which keeps in-frame sequences with V and J called. Part of the clones is missing from these tables; in studies checked, under half for an unresolved V gene and the rest for unknown reasons. V, J and clone size are taken as reported in that table, and D and trimming were inferred from the DNA itself. For this sample there are 300,000 or so clones; 75% to 90% appear just once. The top ten constitute 3.5% to 4.5% of the sample.

This clone was counted a single time. Its antigen remains undetermined. Per-base quality was not reported, and no clone a single base away is much larger than it. Sequenced: peripheral blood. This sequence was found in a woman aged 40 to 49 with acute or convalescent COVID-19. The rearranged chain carries TRBV27 and TRBJ1-4; TRBD1 might be the D gene, on 6 matching bases. This receptor carries the CDR3 CASTYLGGGGNEKLFF. In nucleotide form, the sequence is TGTGCCAGCACCTATCTGGGAGGGGGGGGTAATGAAAAACTGTTTTTT.